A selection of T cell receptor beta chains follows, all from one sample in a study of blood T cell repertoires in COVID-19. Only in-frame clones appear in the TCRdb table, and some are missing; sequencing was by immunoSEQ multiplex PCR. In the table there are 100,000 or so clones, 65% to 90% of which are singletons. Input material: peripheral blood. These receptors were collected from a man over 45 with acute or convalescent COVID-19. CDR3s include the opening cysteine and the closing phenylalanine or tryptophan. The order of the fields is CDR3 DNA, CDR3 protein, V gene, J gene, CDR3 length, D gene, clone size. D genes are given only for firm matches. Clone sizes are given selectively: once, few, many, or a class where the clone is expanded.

CDR3 DNA: TGCAGTGCTAGTGGGCATCTTGGGGCCAACGTCCTGACTTTC
CDR3 protein: CSASGHLGANVLTF
V gene: TRBV20-1
J gene: TRBJ2-6
CDR3 length: 14
D gene: .
clone size: .

CDR3 DNA: TGTGCCAGCAGAGCGAGGGCTTCGGGTAATGAAAAACTGTTTTTT
CDR3 protein: CASRARASGNEKLFF
V gene: TRBV11-2
J gene: TRBJ1-4
CDR3 length: 15
D gene: .
clone size: .

CDR3 DNA: TGTGCCTGGAGTGTACCCAGACTAGCGGGAATCACCGGGGAGCTGTTTTTT
CDR3 protein: CAWSVPRLAGITGELFF
V gene: TRBV30
J gene: TRBJ2-2
CDR3 length: 17
D gene: TRBD2
clone size: .

CDR3 DNA: TGTGCCAGTATAAGGACAGGGGGCCGGGACACCATATATTTT
CDR3 protein: CASIRTGGRDTIYF
V gene: TRBV19
J gene: TRBJ1-3
CDR3 length: 14
D gene: TRBD1
clone size: .

CDR3 DNA: TGTGCCAGCAGCTTGGGGATGCGGGGTTCTGGAAACACCATATATTTT
CDR3 protein: CASSLGMRGSGNTIYF
V gene: TRBV5-6
J gene: TRBJ1-3
CDR3 length: 16
D gene: .
clone size: .

CDR3 DNA: TGTGCCAGCTCACTCCGATCGGTGGAGACCCAGTACTTC
CDR3 protein: CASSLRSVETQYF
V gene: TRBV18
J gene: TRBJ2-5
CDR3 length: 13
D gene: .
clone size: once

CDR3 DNA: TGTGCCTGGTCCGCAGGGGGAAGCAATCAGCCCCAGCATTTT
CDR3 protein: CAWSAGGSNQPQHF
V gene: TRBV30
J gene: TRBJ1-5
CDR3 length: 14
D gene: TRBD1
clone size: few

CDR3 DNA: TGTGCCAGCAGCTTACTCCGGGACAGGGGGACGAATGAAGCTTTCTTT
CDR3 protein: CASSLLRDRGTNEAFF
V gene: TRBV5-6
J gene: TRBJ1-1
CDR3 length: 16
D gene: TRBD1
clone size: .

CDR3 DNA: TGTGCCACCAGTGGAGGAAATGGCTACACCTTC
CDR3 protein: CATSGGNGYTF
V gene: TRBV24-1
J gene: TRBJ1-2
CDR3 length: 11
D gene: .
clone size: .

CDR3 DNA: TGTGCCAGCAGTTGGGGACAGGGCTTGGACACTGAAGCTTTCTTT
CDR3 protein: CASSWGQGLDTEAFF
V gene: TRBV6-2/TRBV6-3
J gene: TRBJ1-1
CDR3 length: 15
D gene: TRBD1
clone size: .

CDR3 DNA: TGTGCCAGCAGCGGGAGACTAGCGGGGAACGCGAACACCGGGGAGCTGTTTTTT
CDR3 protein: CASSGRLAGNANTGELFF
V gene: TRBV9
J gene: TRBJ2-2
CDR3 length: 18
D gene: TRBD2
clone size: .

CDR3 DNA: TGTGCCAGCAGCTCAGGGCCGGCGGAGGGTTTTAATGAGCAGTTCTTC
CDR3 protein: CASSSGPAEGFNEQFF
V gene: TRBV11-2
J gene: TRBJ2-1
CDR3 length: 16
D gene: .
clone size: .

CDR3 DNA: TGTGCCAGCAGCTTGGAACAGACCTTCTATGGCTACACCTTC
CDR3 protein: CASSLEQTFYGYTF
V gene: TRBV5-6
J gene: TRBJ1-2
CDR3 length: 14
D gene: .
clone size: .

CDR3 DNA: TGTGCCAGCTCACCAGAGACAGGGGCAGAGACCCAGTACTTC
CDR3 protein: CASSPETGAETQYF
V gene: TRBV18
J gene: TRBJ2-5
CDR3 length: 14
D gene: TRBD1
clone size: .

CDR3 DNA: TGTGCCAGCAGCGGAAGGGACAGGGGTATCTACGAGCAGTACTTC
CDR3 protein: CASSGRDRGIYEQYF
V gene: TRBV5-6
J gene: TRBJ2-7
CDR3 length: 15
D gene: TRBD1
clone size: .

CDR3 DNA: TGTGCCAGCAGACCCGGACAGGGAACTAATGAAAAACTGTTTTTT
CDR3 protein: CASRPGQGTNEKLFF
V gene: TRBV5-4
J gene: TRBJ1-4
CDR3 length: 15
D gene: TRBD1
clone size: .